The clone carrying this TCR beta chain has a handful of counts. The protocol was immunoSEQ multiplex PCR, while the TCRdb copy is restricted to in-frame clones and leaves out a portion. This sample carries 150,000 to 200,000 clones, roughly 70% of them seen once, and the ten largest clones take under 3.5%. This specimen comes from a study of blood T cell repertoires in COVID-19. Study at large: Researchers got acute and convalescent COVID-19 samples from the United States, Italy and Spain. Nucleic acid was either cDNA or gDNA, and it came from T cells, B-cell-depleted T cells, or PBMCs.

Germline assignment: CDR1 LGHNA and CDR2 YNFKEQ. V gave up 7 bases and J gave up 0 bases; unmatched junction bases: 8. The CDR3 spans 16 residues. This clonotype originated in an elderly woman with acute or convalescent COVID-19. The chain has TRBV4-2 and TRBJ1-4; 7 positions agree with TRBD1. The specimen sequenced was peripheral blood. Here the CDR3 DNA reads TGTGCCAGCAAGAGACAGGGCTCTTCAACTAATGAAAAACTGTTTTTT. This codes for CASKRQGSSTNEKLFF.